What follows are 15 T cell receptor beta chains derived from one specimen sequenced in a study of control samples from healthy donors and cancer patients. The method was immunoSEQ multiplex PCR; TCRdb's version includes in-frame clones alone and lacks a portion of them. This sample yields about 120,000 clones, of which roughly 90% are seen a single time; 2% to 3% belongs to the top ten. Sequencing input: blood. These receptor sequences come from a man in his forties or fifties in good health.

The gene calls are TRBV9 and TRBJ2-1; the D is unclear. V gave up 4 bases and J gave up 0 bases, with 5 bases separating them. The CDR3 consists of 13 residues. CDR1 and CDR2 from the germline V gene are SGDLS and YYNGEE. The CDR3: CASSSLSYNEQFF. The CDR3 DNA sequence: TGTGCCAGCAGCTCCCTCTCCTACAATGAGCAGTTCTTC.

The chain carries TRBV5-6 and TRBJ1-3; TRBD1 is a possible D gene (5 bases). V was shortened by 4 bases and J by 0 bases, with 14 bases between the two germline ends. The CDR3 runs 16 residues. Germline values: CDR1 SGHDT, CDR2 YYEEEE. The CDR3: CASSGRAGSSGNTIYF. In DNA, the CDR3 is TGTGCCAGCAGCGGGAGGGCAGGGAGCTCTGGAAACACCATATATTTT.

The gene calls are TRBV3-1 (or the pseudogene TRBV3-2) and TRBJ2-7, with 7 bases matching TRBD1. The junction had 16 bases not matched to a gene; V was cut back by 4 bases and J by 4 bases. CDR1 is LGHDT and CDR2 is YNNKEL in the germline V gene (reference sequence). The CDR3 has 17 residues. The CDR3 loop is CASSPVLARGPWYEQYF. CDR3 coding DNA: TGTGCCAGCAGCCCAGTGCTCGCGAGGGGGCCTTGGTACGAGCAGTACTTC.

The chain recombines TRBV6-5 with TRBJ1-4; D is undetermined. V gave up 0 bases and J gave up 8 bases, with 10 bases separating them. CDR3 size: 14 residues. From germline, CDR1 is MNHEY and CDR2 SVGAGI. Here the CDR3 reads CASSYSFGGEKLFF. As DNA, the CDR3 is TGTGCCAGCAGTTACTCTTTTGGTGGGGAAAAACTGTTTTTT.

The V and J genes are TRBV14 and TRBJ2-1, with D perhaps matching TRBD1 (5 bases). V lost 4 bases, J lost 2 bases, and 12 bases lay in between. Germline V gene sequence: CDR1 SGHDN, CDR2 FVKESK. The CDR3 runs 15 residues. The DNA for the CDR3 is TGTGCCAGCAGCCTATGGCAGGGTCCCTACAATGAGCAGTTCTTC. Protein product: CASSLWQGPYNEQFF.

The chain joins TRBV21-1 to TRBJ1-2. TRBV21-1 is designated a pseudogene. This CDR3 spans 11 amino acids. CDR3 amino acids: CASSKETGYTF. In DNA form, the CDR3 reads TGTGCCAGCAGCAAGGAAACTGGCTACACCTTC.

The chain is built from TRBV14 and TRBJ2-7; 9 nucleotides match TRBD2. V was pared by 5 bases and J by 9 bases, with 8 bases of the junction left unmatched. This CDR3 spans 13 amino acids. Per germline, CDR1 SGHDN and CDR2 FVKESK. The DNA for the CDR3 is TGTGCCAGCAGCTACAAAGCGGGAGGCGGGCAGTACTTC. It specifies CASSYKAGGGQYF.

A few counts support this clone. The rearrangement uses TRBV3-1 (or the pseudogene TRBV3-2) and TRBJ1-6, with D possibly matching TRBD1 (5 bases). The CDR3 length is 20 residues. CDR1 is LGHDT, CDR2 YNNKEL, per germline (reference sequence). V shed 2 bases and J shed 0 bases, with 20 bases lying between them. This chain's CDR3 is CASSQNNPSGFSSYNSPLHF. The CDR3 DNA reads as TGTGCCAGCAGCCAAAATAACCCATCAGGGTTTAGCTCCTATAATTCACCCCTCCACTTT.

V is TRBV14 and J is TRBJ2-4, with D hard to call. Trimming shortened V by 5 bases and J by 7 bases, and 6 bases separated the two germline ends. CDR3 length equals 11 residues. Germline V CDR1 and CDR2: SGHDN, FVKESK. This CDR3 is CASSLWNIQYF. CDR3 DNA: TGTGCCAGCAGCTTATGGAACATTCAGTACTTC.

This clone appeared a few times. This sequence joins TRBV24-1 and TRBJ2-2; D is undetermined. V lost 5 bases and J lost 7, with 7 bases in between. Germline V gene lookup returns CDR1 KGHDR and CDR2 SFDVKD. There are 12 residues in the CDR3. CDR3 coding DNA: TGTGCCACCAGTGTAACGGGCGGGGAGCTGTTTTTT. Protein product: CATSVTGGELFF.

With regard to this clone: The junction does not match germline at one end; this may be a read error. This sequence joins TRBV6-5 and TRBJ2-7, with a possible D match to TRBD2 (6 bases). Germline values: CDR1 MNHEY, CDR2 SVGAGI. The CDR3 totals 12 residues. CDR3 residues: CASSPGSGPTRF. In nucleotides, the CDR3 is TGTGCCAGCAGTCCGGGAAGCGGGCCTACCCGTTTC.

The V and J genes are TRBV5-1 and TRBJ2-3; 13 bases line up with TRBD2. Trimming at V came to 4 bases and at J to 2 bases, leaving 4 bases not matched to a gene. The V gene's germline CDR1 is SGHRS and CDR2 YFSETQ. The length of the CDR3 is 16 residues. The CDR3 sequence is CASSPGLAGITDTQYF. The CDR3 nucleotides read TGCGCCAGCAGCCCGGGACTAGCGGGAATCACAGATACGCAGTATTTT.

To note about this clone: This same CDR3 is encoded by further DNA sequences in the sample. V usage is TRBV9 and J usage is TRBJ2-7; 12 positions match TRBD2. The J segment lost 5 bases and the V segment lost 3 bases, leaving 24 bases of the junction unmatched. In germline, CDR1 is SGDLS, CDR2 YYNGEE. The length of the CDR3 is 21 residues. CDR3: CASSGGNLLAGGPGKSDEQYF. The CDR3 DNA sequence: TGTGCCAGCAGCGGGGGCAACCTTCTAGCGGGGGGGCCCGGCAAGTCTGACGAGCAGTACTTC. Full variable domain (rest looked up from reference TRBV9 and TRBJ2-7): DSGVTQTPKHLITATGQRVTLRCSPRSGDLSVYWYQQSLDQGLQFLIQYYNGEERAKGNILERFSAQQFPDLHSELNLSSLELGDSALYFCASSGGNLLAGGPGKSDEQYFGPGTRLTVT.

V gene TRBV29-1 combines with J gene TRBJ2-1, with D hard to call. Trimming removed 5 bases at V and 6 bases at J, with 11 bases between. CDR3 length: 12 amino acids. Looked up from germline, CDR1 is SQVTM and CDR2 is ANQGSEA. The CDR3 DNA is TGCAGCGTTCGGCTAGTCGTCAATGAGCAGTTCTTC. Residues: CSVRLVVNEQFF.

The genes are TRBV5-6 and TRBJ1-1; D is ambiguous. V shed 0 bases and J shed 2 bases, with 14 bases lying between them. This CDR3 is built from 16 residues. Germline values: CDR1 SGHDT, CDR2 YYEEEE. The DNA of the CDR3 is TGTGCCAGCAGCTTGGCTTGGCAAAAAGGAAACACTGAAGCTTTCTTT. This translates into CASSLAWQKGNTEAFF.